The T cell receptor (beta chain) under discussion was sequenced for a study of human T cells and chemical hapten exposure. Whole-study context: Minor pooled library volume differences mainly drove per-sample TCR yield variation.

Per the original data handling: Sample TCR totals centred on a median of approximately 96,000, ranging about 20,000 to 750,000. TCRdb re-analysed the RACE reads in MiXCR, keeping a single row per CDR3 protein. The V and J calls were not made by the authors but by TCRdb's processing. The table has roughly 89,000 distinct CDR3 sequences, 11% seen once; the top ten hold around 1%. The time point denotes: patch test 3, about 24 weeks after DPC sensitization. Specified treatment: therapeutic diphenylcyclopropenone sensitization with weekly scalp DPC. Whole blood, unfractionated, served as the material for total RNA extraction. This clonotype was recorded many times. CDR3 size: 13 residues. CDR1 and CDR2 from the germline V gene are MDHEN and SYDVKM. With 3 bases removed from V and 5 bases from J, the gap between germline ends came to 11 bases.

This material consisted of whole blood, taken in connection with sensitization to the hapten diphenylcyclopropenone (DPC). The origin of this receptor is a woman in her twenties or thirties with alopecia areata. Some clones in this sample may be carry-over from other donors' samples. The V call is TRBV28, the J call TRBJ2-7; perhaps TRBD1 as D (7 bases). Written as DNA, the CDR3 is TGTGCCAGCAGTTTCCCCAGGGGGGACGAGCAGTACTTC. Translation: CASSFPRGDEQYF.